This TCR beta chain was captured by sequencing in a study of T cells after yellow fever vaccination. In its sample, this clonotype is medium-sized (0.01 to 0.1%). Findings of the study overall: Almost all vaccine-responding clonotypes went undetected in sorted memory subsets on day 0.

The CDR3 runs 21 residues. The junction had 27 bases not matched to a gene; V was cut back by 3 bases and J by 7 bases. Germline loops: CDR1 SGHDT, CDR2 YYEEEE. 5'RACE template switching added a universal primer site and UMIs to TCR cDNA. MiXCR, applied by TCRdb to the 5' RACE reads, yields one record per CDR3 protein. Altogether approximately 15,000 distinct CDR3 sequences are present, approximately 6.8% being singletons, with the ten largest covering 1.5% to 2%. This rearrangement joins TRBV5-6 to TRBJ2-3, with 9 bases lining up with TRBD2. The sequences come from PBMCs, either bulk or a sorted T-cell subset (CD4+, CD8+, memory, or dextramer-sorted; not recorded which), collected on the day of the yellow fever booster vaccination. The TCR originated in a man in his late teens or twenties who received the YFV17D yellow fever vaccine. The CDR3 reads CASSSETVWRRGGLVSNTQYF. The CDR3 nucleotides read TGTGCCAGCAGCTCCGAAACAGTATGGCGGCGGGGGGGCCTCGTATCAAATACGCAGTATTTT.